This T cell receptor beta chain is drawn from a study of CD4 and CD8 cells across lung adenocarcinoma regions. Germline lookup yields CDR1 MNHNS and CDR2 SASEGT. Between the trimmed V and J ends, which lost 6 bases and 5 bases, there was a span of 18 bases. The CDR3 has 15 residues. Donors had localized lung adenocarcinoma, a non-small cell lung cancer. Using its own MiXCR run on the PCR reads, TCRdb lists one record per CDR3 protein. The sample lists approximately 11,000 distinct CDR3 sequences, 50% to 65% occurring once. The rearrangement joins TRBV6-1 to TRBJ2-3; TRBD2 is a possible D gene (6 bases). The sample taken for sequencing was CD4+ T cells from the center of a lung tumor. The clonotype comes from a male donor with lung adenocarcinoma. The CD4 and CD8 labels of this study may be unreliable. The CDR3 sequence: CASSPGTFGEDTQYF. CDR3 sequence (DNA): TGTGCCAGCAGCCCGGGGACTTTTGGGGAAGATACGCAGTATTTT.